The entry below describes one TCR beta chain. The CDR3 is made up of 16 amino acids. V lost 5 bases to trimming and J lost 8 bases; unmatched junction nucleotides: 14. CDR1 and CDR2 from the germline V gene are MDHEN and SYDVKM. These data come from a study of blood T cell repertoires in COVID-19. In the study overall: Samples representing acute and convalescent COVID-19 were sourced from the United States, Italy and Spain.

Produced via immunoSEQ multiplex PCR; TCRdb's table is partial and in-frame only. This table holds about 200,000 clones, 86% found once. V is TRBV28 and J is TRBJ1-4, with TRBD1 matching over 7 bases. The TCR was taken from a man older than 75 with acute or convalescent COVID-19. Sequenced material: peripheral blood. In DNA, the CDR3 is TGTGCCAGCAGTCCCCCGGGGCAGGGGGTGAACGAAAAACTGTTTTTT. This codes for CASSPPGQGVNEKLFF.